This T cell receptor (beta chain) came from a study of early T cells in non-severe SARS-CoV-2 infection. The wider study: RNA in bulk from unsorted whole blood was sequenced, and chains were unpaired.

The CDR3 runs 10 residues. Germline V gene sequence: CDR1 GTSNPN, CDR2 SVGIG (reference sequence). The V end lost 3 bases, the J end lost 7 bases, and 4 bases lay between the germline ends. This clonotype was detected only a few times. Individual cDNA molecules received unique molecular identifiers. TCRdb processed the 5' RACE reads anew with MiXCR; each CDR3 protein has one entry. Of about 23,000 distinct CDR3 sequences listed, around 4.8% are singletons. This TCR was sampled from an adult who was a healthcare worker with PCR-confirmed SARS-CoV-2 infection or an uninfected control (not recorded which). The chain recombines TRBV30 with TRBJ1-5, with D unresolved. The material sequenced was whole blood. CDR3 sequence (DNA): TGTGCCTGGAGGGCCCAGCCCCAGCATTTT. Encoded protein: CAWRAQPQHF.